The rows below give T cell receptor beta chains drawn from one sample of a study of long-term antiretroviral therapy in people with HIV. Produced via immunoSEQ multiplex PCR; TCRdb's table is partial and in-frame only. The sample records about 12,000 clones, about 78% being singletons. Sequenced material: unsorted PBMCs, taken 1.3 years after starting antiretroviral therapy. The receptors stem from a woman between 18 and 29 years old with HIV. The CDR3 runs from the conserved cysteine through the conserved F or W.

>TRBV27
CAAGDGTGDGYTF
>TRBV7-3
CASKLGQGATEAFF
>TRBV7-2
CASSLSGSSKNIQYF
>TRBV28
CASSLSSIQTQYF
>TRBV4-3
CASSQGWASLLPSNTGELFF
>TRBV6-6
CASNSLESTYEQYF
>TRBV5-4
CASSFWQESSGANVLTF
>TRBV27
CASSSPFRGRVAFF
>TRBV7-6
CASSLLLAGPYEQYF
>TRBV2
CASSEGHRDQAGYTF
>TRBV29-1
CSVERQGSGAFF
>TRBV6-1
CASGGTSNEQFF
>TRBV28
CASSFDGRLGNTIYF
>TRBV5-6
CASSGGQTEAFF
>TRBV7-9
CASSLAYLSPGYTF
>TRBV7-3
CASSLWDRASYNEQFF
>TRBV25-1
CASRGGLAQGYTF